This record covers a single T cell receptor beta chain. Its antigen remains unidentified. This entry is derived from a study of post-analysis software for immune sequencing data. At the level of the study: Relapsing-remitting, secondary progressive and progressive-relapsing forms of multiple sclerosis all featured among disease courses. Study-wide results and caveats: Higher frequency in patients than in controls was seen for five TRBV segments, with TRBV5-6, TRBV5-1 and TRBV20-1 among them.

Included in the TCR beta cDNA libraries were unique molecular identifiers. TCRdb reanalysed the PCR reads using MiXCR and keeps one entry per CDR3 protein. In the table there are approximately 440,000 distinct CDR3 sequences, under 55% of which are singletons. From germline, CDR1 is DFQATT and CDR2 SNEGSKA (reference sequence). The CDR3 has 15 amino acids. Trimming shortened V by 2 bases and J by 6 bases, and 18 bases separated the two germline ends. The V and J genes are TRBV20-1 and TRBJ2-3, with D possibly matching TRBD1 (6 bases). Sequences were obtained from blood. The sequence was collected from a girl aged 5 to 17 with multiple sclerosis. The CDR3 DNA follows: TGCAGTGCTAGAACCGGGACATCCAAAGGGGATACGCAGTATTTT. Translating it yields CSARTGTSKGDTQYF.